The 28 T cell receptor beta chains presented below share a single source sample, sequenced in a study of CXCR3-negative and CXCR3-positive naive CD8 T cells. Libraries were UMI-labeled 5' RACE TRB cDNA. For each CDR3 protein, TCRdb gives one entry from its re-call of the 5' RACE reads, without DNA. Its listing shows 35,000 to 55,000 distinct CDR3 sequences. Material: naive CXCR3- CD8+ T cells from blood. This sample's subset: CD45RO-CCR7+CD27+CD95- naive CD8+ T cells lacking CXCR3 (TNR3-). The origin of the receptors is a human donor in good health. Some clones in this sample may be carry-over from other donors' samples.

CDR3 residues: CASSLRTQNTEAFF. This rearrangement joins TRBV12-3 or TRBV12-4 to TRBJ1-1. The CDR3 extends over 14 amino acids.

The J gene is TRBJ1-1, the V gene TRBV6-2 or TRBV6-3; TCRdb outputs TRBD1, but without DNA this stays unchecked. Germline CDR1 and CDR2: MNHEY and SVGEGT. The CDR3 is 14 residues long. Here the CDR3 reads CASTEHYGGTEAFF.

The chain links TRBV29-1 to TRBJ1-1. CDR1 is SQVTM and CDR2 is ANQGSEA in the germline V gene. CDR3 size: 12 residues. The CDR3 here is CSVVRQNTEAFF.

This rearrangement joins TRBV28 to TRBJ2-1; TCRdb's D gene call, TRBD1, goes unchecked for lack of DNA. Germline loops: CDR1 MDHEN, CDR2 SYDVKM. This CDR3 contains 17 residues. The CDR3 sequence: CASSPPPGQGGSHEQFF.

The chain links TRBV19 to TRBJ1-1. Germline assignment: CDR1 LNHDA and CDR2 SQIVND (reference sequence). This CDR3 is built from 11 residues. This CDR3 is CAIRRGTEAFF. Drawing the rest from reference TRBV19 and TRBJ1-1, the complete variable domain is DGGITQSPKYLFRKEGQNVTLSCEQNLNHDAMYWYRQDPGQGLRLIYYSQIVNDFQKGDIAEGYSVSREKKESFPLTVTSAQKNPTAFYLCAIRRGTEAFFGQGTRLTVV.

V gene TRBV5-1 combines with J gene TRBJ2-7; the TCRdb call, TRBD1, lacks DNA for checking. The CDR3 covers 14 residues. CDR1 and CDR2 from the germline V gene are SGHRS and YFSETQ. The CDR3 reads CASSADRGPYEQYF.

The V call is TRBV29-1, the J call TRBJ2-6; as DNA is missing, the TRBD2 call by TCRdb cannot be tested. CDR3 length: 14 residues. The V gene's germline CDR1 is SQVTM and CDR2 ANQGSEA. This CDR3 is CSVAGLGGANVLTF.

The CDR3 reads CASKSSGSYNSPLHF. This chain uses TRBV2 with TRBJ1-6. Germline V gene data show CDR1 as SNHLY and CDR2 as FYNNEI. The CDR3 spans 15 residues. Filled out from reference TRBV2 and TRBJ1-6, the complete variable domain reads EPEVTQTPSHQVTQMGQEVILRCVPISNHLYFYWYRQILGQKVEFLVSFYNNEISEKSEIFDDQFSVERPDGSNFTLKIRSTKLEDSAMYFCASKSSGSYNSPLHFGNGTRLTVT.

This chain connects TRBV29-1 to TRBJ2-1; with no DNA, the TCRdb D assignment of TRBD1 cannot be verified. This CDR3 region has 16 residues. The germline CDR1 and CDR2 sequences are SQVTM and ANQGSEA. CDR3 region: CSVDGSFDRAYNEQFF.

V and J are TRBV7-9 and TRBJ2-5; as DNA is missing, the TRBD2 call by TCRdb cannot be tested. CDR1 is SEHNR and CDR2 is FQNEAQ in the germline V gene (reference sequence). This CDR3 has 16 residues. The CDR3 protein is CASSEPGLAGGETQYF. The whole variable domain, filled in from reference TRBV7-9 and TRBJ2-5, reads DTGVSQNPRHKITKRGQNVTFRCDPISEHNRLYWYRQTLGQGPEFLTYFQNEAQLEKSRLLSDRFSAERPKGSFSTLEIQRTEQGDSAMYLCASSEPGLAGGETQYFGPGTRLLVL.

The chain combines TRBV7-2 with TRBJ2-7; without DNA, the TCRdb call of TRBD1 cannot be checked. The germline V gene encodes CDR1 SGHTA and CDR2 FQGNSA. The CDR3 consists of 14 residues. The CDR3: CASSGGQGYYEQYF.

CDR3 amino acids: CASSSSGRATDEQYF. This rearrangement joins TRBV28 to TRBJ2-7; TCRdb indicates TRBD2, and absent DNA this call remains unverified. The CDR3 loop spans 15 amino acids. Germline V CDR1 and CDR2: MDHEN, SYDVKM.

This chain joins TRBV10-3 and TRBJ2-3; TCRdb proposes TRBD1, but this gene call is untestable without DNA. The CDR3 consists of 15 residues. Germline loops: CDR1 ENHRY, CDR2 SYGVKD. CDR3 loop: CAISPKTRAGDTQYF.

The rearrangement links TRBV19 to TRBJ2-2. This CDR3 has 14 residues. Per germline, CDR1 LNHDA and CDR2 SQIVND (reference sequence). CDR3 loop: CASSTSGTAGELFF.

The chain combines TRBV7-2 with TRBJ2-7. CDR1 is SGHTA, CDR2 FQGNSA, per germline. The CDR3 has 13 residues. This CDR3 is CASSLANSYEQYF.

The chain has TRBV27 and TRBJ2-3. Looked up from germline, CDR1 is MNHEY and CDR2 is SMNVEV (reference sequence). The CDR3 runs 14 residues. CDR3 protein: CASSLSTSGDTQYF.

This clonotype ranks as medium-sized in terms of frequency. J is TRBJ2-5 and V is TRBV29-1; TCRdb indicates TRBD1, and absent DNA this call remains unverified. The length of the CDR3 is 11 residues. From germline, CDR1 is SQVTM and CDR2 ANQGSEA. CDR3 amino acids: CSVNTGGTQYF. Drawing the rest from reference TRBV29-1 and TRBJ2-5, the complete variable domain is SAVISQKPSRDICQRGTSLTIQCQVDSQVTMMFWYRQQPGQSLTLIATANQGSEATYESGFVIDKFPISRPNLTFSTLTVSNMSPEDSSIYLCSVNTGGTQYFGPGTRLLVL.

The chain joins TRBV29-1 to TRBJ2-3; with no DNA, the TCRdb D assignment of TRBD1 cannot be verified. Germline values: CDR1 SQVTM, CDR2 ANQGSEA. The length of the CDR3 is 16 residues. CDR3 region: CSVEGAPGGAADTQYF.

CDR3 sequence: CASWDRRGSTGELFF. V gene TRBV19 combines with J gene TRBJ2-2; TCRdb selects TRBD2, and the lack of DNA leaves this call unchecked. The CDR3 totals 15 residues. Per the germline V gene, CDR1 is LNHDA and CDR2 is SQIVND (reference sequence).

J is TRBJ2-5 and V is TRBV27; the D call from TCRdb, TRBD2, cannot be confirmed without DNA. The CDR3 extends over 14 amino acids. Germline V CDR1 and CDR2: MNHEY, SMNVEV (reference sequence). This chain's CDR3 is CASSPGLEGETQYF.

The chain links TRBV9 to TRBJ2-4; absent DNA, TCRdb's TRBD2 call cannot be checked. The CDR3 sequence is 19 residues long. CDR1 and CDR2 (germline): SGDLS, YYNGEE. The CDR3 spells CASSAGTSGGTVAKNIQYF.

The chain employs TRBV6-2 or TRBV6-3 and TRBJ2-1; TCRdb lists TRBD1, though no DNA is available to test this call. CDR1 is MNHEY, CDR2 SVGEGT, per germline. The CDR3 covers 15 residues. The CDR3 loop reads CASSYSDGGYNEQFF.

The chain is built from TRBV7-6 and TRBJ2-2; there is no DNA to check the TCRdb D call of TRBD1. Germline values: CDR1 SGHVS, CDR2 FNYEAQ. The CDR3 totals 18 residues. Here the CDR3 reads CASSLVATGGRDTGELFF.

J is TRBJ1-1 and V is TRBV12-3 or TRBV12-4; the TCRdb D gene call, TRBD1, has no DNA to confirm it. The CDR3 consists of 15 residues. The CDR3 spells CASSMLPRGNTEAFF.

The chain has TRBV27 and TRBJ2-1; TCRdb's D gene call, TRBD1, goes unchecked for lack of DNA. Germline CDR1 MNHEY, CDR2 SMNVEV (reference sequence). The CDR3 extends over 12 amino acids. The CDR3 spells CATSPGYNEQFF.

CDR3 amino acids: CATSRTTQETQYF. V is TRBV15 and J is TRBJ2-5. The CDR3 loop spans 13 amino acids. Germline V gene data show CDR1 as LNHNV and CDR2 as YYDKDF (reference sequence).

This chain uses TRBV29-1 with TRBJ1-1; TCRdb picks TRBD1, but there is no DNA to check that call. Germline CDR1 SQVTM, CDR2 ANQGSEA. This CDR3 is built from 16 residues. The CDR3 here is CSVTGKDREGYTEAFF.

V usage is TRBV7-2 and J usage is TRBJ2-7; without DNA, the TCRdb call of TRBD1 cannot be checked. This CDR3 comprises 15 residues. In germline, CDR1 is SGHTA, CDR2 FQGNSA. This chain's CDR3 is CASSSRPGPSYEQYF.